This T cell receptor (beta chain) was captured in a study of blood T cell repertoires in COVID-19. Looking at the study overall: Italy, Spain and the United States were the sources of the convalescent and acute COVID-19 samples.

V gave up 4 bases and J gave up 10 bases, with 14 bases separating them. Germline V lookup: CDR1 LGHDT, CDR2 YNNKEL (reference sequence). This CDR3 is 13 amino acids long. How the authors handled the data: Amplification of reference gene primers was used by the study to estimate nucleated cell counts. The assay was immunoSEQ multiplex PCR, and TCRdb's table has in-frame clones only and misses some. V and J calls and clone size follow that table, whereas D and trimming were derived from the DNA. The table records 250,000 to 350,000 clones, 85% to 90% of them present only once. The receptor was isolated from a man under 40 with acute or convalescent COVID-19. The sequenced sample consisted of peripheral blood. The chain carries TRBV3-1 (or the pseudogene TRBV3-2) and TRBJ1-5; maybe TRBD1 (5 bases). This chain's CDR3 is CASSLSWGLPQHF. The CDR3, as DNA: TGTGCCAGCAGCCTATCGTGGGGACTTCCCCAGCATTTT.